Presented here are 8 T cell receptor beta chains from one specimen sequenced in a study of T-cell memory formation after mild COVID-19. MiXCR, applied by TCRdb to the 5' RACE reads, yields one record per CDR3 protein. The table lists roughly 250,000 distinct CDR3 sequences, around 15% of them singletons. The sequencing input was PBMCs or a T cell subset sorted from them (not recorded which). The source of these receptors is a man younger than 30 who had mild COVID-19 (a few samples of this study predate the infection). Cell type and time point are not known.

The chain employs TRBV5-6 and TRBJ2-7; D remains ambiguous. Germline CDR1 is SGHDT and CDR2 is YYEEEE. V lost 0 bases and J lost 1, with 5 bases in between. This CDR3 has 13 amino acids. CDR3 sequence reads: CASSLDRSYEQYV. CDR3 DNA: TGTGCCAGCAGCTTGGATAGGTCCTACGAGCAGTACGTC.

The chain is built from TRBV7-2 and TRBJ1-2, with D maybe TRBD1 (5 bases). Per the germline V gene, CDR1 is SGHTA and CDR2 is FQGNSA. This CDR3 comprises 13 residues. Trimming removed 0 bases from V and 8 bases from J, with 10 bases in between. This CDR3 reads CASSLAGESGYTF. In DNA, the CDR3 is TGTGCCAGCAGCTTAGCAGGGGAAAGCGGCTACACCTTC.

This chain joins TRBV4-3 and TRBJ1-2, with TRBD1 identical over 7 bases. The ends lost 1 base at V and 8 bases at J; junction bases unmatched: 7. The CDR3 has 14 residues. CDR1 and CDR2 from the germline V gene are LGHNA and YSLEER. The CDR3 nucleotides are TGCGCCAGCAGCCAAGTGCCCAGGGGGGGCGGCTACACCTTC. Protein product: CASSQVPRGGGYTF.

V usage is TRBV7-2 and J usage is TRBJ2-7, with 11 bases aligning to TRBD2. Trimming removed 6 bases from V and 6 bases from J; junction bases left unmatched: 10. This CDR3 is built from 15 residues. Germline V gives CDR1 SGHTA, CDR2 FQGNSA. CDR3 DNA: TGTGCCAGCAGTTTCTTGACTAGCGGGGTTGCCGAGCAGTACTTC. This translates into CASSFLTSGVAEQYF.

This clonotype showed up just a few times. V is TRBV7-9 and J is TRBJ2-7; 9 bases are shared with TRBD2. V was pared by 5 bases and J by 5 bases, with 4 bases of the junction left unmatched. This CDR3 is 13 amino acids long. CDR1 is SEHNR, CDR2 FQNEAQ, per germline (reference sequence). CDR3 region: CASSALAGNEQYF. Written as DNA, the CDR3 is TGTGCCAGCAGCGCCCTAGCGGGGAACGAGCAGTACTTC.

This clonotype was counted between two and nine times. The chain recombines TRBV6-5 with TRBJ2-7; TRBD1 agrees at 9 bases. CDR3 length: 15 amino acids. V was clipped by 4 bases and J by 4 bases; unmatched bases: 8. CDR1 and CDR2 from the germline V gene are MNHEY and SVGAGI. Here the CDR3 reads CASSSGTGKLYEQYV. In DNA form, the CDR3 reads TGTGCCAGCAGTTCCGGGACAGGGAAGTTGTACGAGCAGTACGTC.

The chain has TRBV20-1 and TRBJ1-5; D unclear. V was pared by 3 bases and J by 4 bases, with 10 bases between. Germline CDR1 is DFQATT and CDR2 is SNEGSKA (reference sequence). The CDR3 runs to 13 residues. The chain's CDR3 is CSASRDGNQPQHF. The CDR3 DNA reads TGCAGTGCTAGCCGAGACGGGAATCAGCCCCAGCATTTT.

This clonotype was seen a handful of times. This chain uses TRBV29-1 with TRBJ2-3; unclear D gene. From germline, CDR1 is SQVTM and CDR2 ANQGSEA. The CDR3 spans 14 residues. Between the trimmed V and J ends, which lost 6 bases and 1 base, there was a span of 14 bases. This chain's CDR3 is CSVTPSLGTDTQYF. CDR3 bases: TGCAGCGTGACCCCCTCCTTGGGCACAGATACGCAGTATTTT.